This T cell receptor beta chain comes out of a study of sequential checkpoint blockade in melanoma. Sample treatment: randomized to nivolumab then ipilimumab (arm A) or the reverse (arm B). Produced via immunoSEQ multiplex PCR; TCRdb's table is partial and in-frame only. The sample contains about 17,000 clones, around 74% of which appear only once. This clone was seen more than once but under ten times. Unmatched junction bases numbered 8, after V lost 0 bases and J lost 7 bases. There are 17 residues in the CDR3. The material sequenced was CD8+ T cells sorted from blood (inferred from file names), taken from a patient given nivolumab and ipilimumab in sequence. The chain links TRBV23-1 to TRBJ1-5; 11 nucleotides align to TRBD1. Being an ORF, TRBV23-1 has a function that is uncertain. The source is a human donor with melanoma. CDR3 nucleotides: TGCGCCAGCAGTCAATCGGGGACAGGGGGAGGTTGGCAGCCCCAGCATTTT. Translated: CASSQSGTGGGWQPQHF.